In this sample, the clone carrying this TCR beta chain turned up a few times. The data stem from a study of CD8 T cells in Susac syndrome. The T cells that were sequenced for TCR beta were CD8+ and CD4+ cells from blood. Reverse transcription of about 0.5 to 1 ug RNA used random hexamers. Across 54 Vbeta and 13 Jbeta, immunoSEQ multiplex PCR amplified TCR beta CDR3. TCRdb independently ran MiXCR on the immunoSEQ multiplex PCR reads; one entry per CDR3 protein. The sample holds over 150,000 distinct CDR3 sequences, roughly 94% seen once. CDR1 and CDR2 from the germline V gene are SGHTA and FQGTGA. V dropped 2 bases and J dropped 6 bases, with 11 bases sitting between them. CDR3 length: 15 amino acids.

This sequence was found in a human donor with Susac syndrome. Sequences were obtained from CD4+ T cells from PBMCs. The gene calls are TRBV7-3 and TRBJ1-6, with a tentative D call TRBD1 (5 bases). In DNA, the CDR3 is TGTGCCAGCAGCTTATTCCCGGGACCTAATTCACCCCTCCACTTT. This gives the protein CASSLFPGPNSPLHF.